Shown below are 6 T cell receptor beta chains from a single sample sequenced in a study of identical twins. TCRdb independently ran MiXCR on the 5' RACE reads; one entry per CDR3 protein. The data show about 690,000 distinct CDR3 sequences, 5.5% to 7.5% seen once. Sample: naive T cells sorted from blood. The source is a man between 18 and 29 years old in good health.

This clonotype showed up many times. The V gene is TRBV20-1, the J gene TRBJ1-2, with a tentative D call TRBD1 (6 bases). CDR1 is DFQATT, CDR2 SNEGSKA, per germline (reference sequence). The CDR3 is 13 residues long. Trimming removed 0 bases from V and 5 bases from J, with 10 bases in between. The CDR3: CSARDGQTYGYTF. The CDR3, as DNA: TGCAGTGCTAGAGATGGACAGACATATGGCTACACCTTC.

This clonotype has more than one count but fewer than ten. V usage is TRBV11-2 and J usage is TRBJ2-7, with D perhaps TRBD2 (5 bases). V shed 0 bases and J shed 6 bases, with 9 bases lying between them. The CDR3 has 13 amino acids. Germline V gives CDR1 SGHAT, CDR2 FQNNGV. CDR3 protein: CASSLDSVSEQYV. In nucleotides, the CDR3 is TGTGCCAGCAGCTTAGATAGCGTCTCCGAGCAGTACGTC.

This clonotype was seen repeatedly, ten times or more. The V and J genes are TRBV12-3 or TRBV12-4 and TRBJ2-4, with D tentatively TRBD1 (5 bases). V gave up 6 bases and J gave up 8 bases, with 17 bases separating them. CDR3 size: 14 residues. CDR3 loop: CASSHTGSEDIQYF. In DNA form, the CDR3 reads TGTGCCAGCAGCCACACAGGAAGTGAGGACATTCAGTACTTC.

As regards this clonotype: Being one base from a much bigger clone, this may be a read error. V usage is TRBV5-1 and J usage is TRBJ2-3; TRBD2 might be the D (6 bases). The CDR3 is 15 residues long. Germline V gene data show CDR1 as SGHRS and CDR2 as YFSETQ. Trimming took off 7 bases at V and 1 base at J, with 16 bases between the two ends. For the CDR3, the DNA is TGCGCCAGCGGAGGGGAATTAGGCGGCACAGATACGCAGTATTTT. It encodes CASGGELGGTDTQYF. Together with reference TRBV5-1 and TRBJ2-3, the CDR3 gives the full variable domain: KAGVTQTPRYLIKTRGQQVTLSCSPISGHRSVSWYQQTPGQGLQFLFEYFSETQRNKGNFPGRFSGRQFSNSRSEMNVSTLELGDSALYLCASGGELGGTDTQYFGPGTRLTVL.

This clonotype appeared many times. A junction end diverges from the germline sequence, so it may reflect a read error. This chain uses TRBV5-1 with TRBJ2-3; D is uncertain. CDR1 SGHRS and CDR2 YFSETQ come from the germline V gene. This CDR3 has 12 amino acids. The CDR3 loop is CASRLGSDTQYF. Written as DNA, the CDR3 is TGCGCCAGCAGGTTGGGGTCGGATACGCAGTATTTT. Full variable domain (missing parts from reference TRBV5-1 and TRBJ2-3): KAGVTQTPRYLIKTRGQQVTLSCSPISGHRSVSWYQQTPGQGLQFLFEYFSETQRNKGNFPGRFSGRQFSNSRSEMNVSTLELGDSALYLCASRLGSDTQYFGPGTRLTVL.

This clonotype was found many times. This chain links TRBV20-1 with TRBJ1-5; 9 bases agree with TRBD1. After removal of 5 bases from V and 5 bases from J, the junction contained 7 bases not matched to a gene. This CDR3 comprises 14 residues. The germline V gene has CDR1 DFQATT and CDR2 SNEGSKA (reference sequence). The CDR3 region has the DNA TGCAGTGCTCGGACAGGGGTGGGGGATCAGCCCCAGCATTTT. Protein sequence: CSARTGVGDQPQHF.